Listed below are T cell receptor beta chains from one sample, sequenced in a study of post-analysis software for immune sequencing data. MiXCR, run by TCRdb on the PCR reads, gives a single entry per CDR3 protein. The table records about 540,000 distinct CDR3 sequences, 34% of them present only once. Material for sequencing was blood. These receptors all come from a girl aged 2-17 years with multiple sclerosis. Both conserved end residues are part of each CDR3. The D gene is left open where the match is weak. Size tells how often a clone was seen (once, few, many) or the class of an expanded clone, and some rows leave it out.

j_gene: TRBJ1-6; v_gene: TRBV12-3/TRBV12-4; d_gene: NA; abundance: NA; CDR3aa: CASSLGYRTENSPLHF; CDR3nt: TGTGCCAGCAGTTTAGGCTACCGGACAGAAAATTCACCCCTCCACTTT
j_gene: TRBJ2-3; v_gene: TRBV20-1; d_gene: TRBD2; abundance: many; CDR3aa: CSARDSLGGGTDTQYF; CDR3nt: TGCAGTGCTAGAGATTCCCTCGGGGGGGGCACAGATACGCAGTATTTT
j_gene: TRBJ2-1; v_gene: TRBV2; d_gene: NA; abundance: NA; CDR3aa: CASSESSWAGSHEQFF; CDR3nt: TGTGCCAGCAGTGAATCCAGCTGGGCAGGGTCGCATGAGCAGTTCTTC
j_gene: TRBJ1-1; v_gene: TRBV20-1; d_gene: NA; abundance: NA; CDR3aa: CSASGGFEAFF; CDR3nt: TGCAGTGCTAGTGGGGGGTTTGAAGCTTTCTTT
j_gene: TRBJ1-4; v_gene: TRBV29-1; d_gene: NA; abundance: NA; CDR3aa: CSVLGGDGEKLFF; CDR3nt: TGCAGCGTTCTAGGAGGGGATGGTGAAAAACTGTTTTTT
j_gene: TRBJ2-3; v_gene: TRBV5-1; d_gene: NA; abundance: few; CDR3aa: CASSLFQGTDTQYF; CDR3nt: TGCGCCAGCAGCTTGTTCCAGGGAACAGATACGCAGTATTTT
j_gene: TRBJ2-5; v_gene: TRBV14; d_gene: NA; abundance: NA; CDR3aa: CASSPKPGQKETQYF; CDR3nt: TGTGCCAGCAGCCCCAAGCCGGGACAAAAAGAGACCCAGTACTTC
j_gene: TRBJ1-1; v_gene: TRBV5-1; d_gene: NA; abundance: few; CDR3aa: CASSLNRVTEAFF; CDR3nt: TGCGCCAGCAGCTTGAACAGGGTTACTGAAGCTTTCTTT
j_gene: TRBJ1-2; v_gene: TRBV6-5; d_gene: NA; abundance: few; CDR3aa: CASSSRTARALYGYTF; CDR3nt: TGTGCCAGCAGTTCAAGGACAGCTCGCGCCCTCTATGGCTACACCTTC
j_gene: TRBJ2-5; v_gene: TRBV7-2; d_gene: TRBD2; abundance: NA; CDR3aa: CASSSGGLAGAETQYF; CDR3nt: TGTGCCAGCAGCTCCGGTGGGCTAGCGGGGGCAGAGACCCAGTACTTC
j_gene: TRBJ1-1; v_gene: TRBV11-2; d_gene: TRBD1; abundance: few; CDR3aa: CASSLLGTANTEAFF; CDR3nt: TGTGCCAGCAGCTTATTGGGGACAGCGAACACTGAAGCTTTCTTT
j_gene: TRBJ2-6; v_gene: TRBV28; d_gene: NA; abundance: NA; CDR3aa: CASMEGGANVLTF; CDR3nt: TGTGCCAGCATGGAGGGGGGGGCCAACGTCCTGACTTTC
j_gene: TRBJ1-4; v_gene: TRBV4-1; d_gene: NA; abundance: few; CDR3aa: CASSQDVSLYSHNEKLFF; CDR3nt: TGCGCCAGCAGCCAAGATGTCTCCTTGTACAGCCATAATGAAAAACTGTTTTTT
j_gene: TRBJ1-6; v_gene: TRBV12-3/TRBV12-4; d_gene: NA; abundance: NA; CDR3aa: CASRAWGEGVRSPLHF; CDR3nt: TGTGCCAGCAGGGCGTGGGGGGAGGGGGTGCGCTCACCCCTCCACTTT
j_gene: TRBJ2-7; v_gene: TRBV20-1; d_gene: NA; abundance: NA; CDR3aa: CSARVEGAGSCLGQYF; CDR3nt: TGCAGTGCTAGAGTGGAGGGGGCAGGATCTTGTCTTGGGCAGTACTTC
j_gene: TRBJ1-4; v_gene: TRBV20-1; d_gene: NA; abundance: NA; CDR3aa: CSARDKDGVNEKLFF; CDR3nt: TGCAGTGCTAGAGATAAGGACGGTGTAAATGAAAAACTGTTTTTT
j_gene: TRBJ2-4; v_gene: TRBV18; d_gene: NA; abundance: NA; CDR3aa: CASSPDWENIQYF; CDR3nt: TGTGCCAGCTCACCGGACTGGGAAAACATTCAGTACTTC
j_gene: TRBJ2-1; v_gene: TRBV15; d_gene: NA; abundance: once; CDR3aa: CATSSRAGEQFF; CDR3nt: TGTGCCACCAGCAGCAGGGCAGGGGAGCAGTTCTTC
j_gene: TRBJ1-2; v_gene: TRBV4-2; d_gene: NA; abundance: many; CDR3aa: CASSQDYSLANYGYTF; CDR3nt: TGTGCCAGCAGCCAAGATTATTCTCTAGCTAACTATGGCTACACCTTC
j_gene: TRBJ2-7; v_gene: TRBV29-1; d_gene: TRBD1; abundance: NA; CDR3aa: CSVEVKGARYEQYF; CDR3nt: TGCAGCGTTGAAGTAAAGGGGGCTCGGTACGAGCAGTACTTC
j_gene: TRBJ2-1; v_gene: TRBV7-9; d_gene: NA; abundance: few; CDR3aa: CASSPLPRGEQFF; CDR3nt: TGTGCCAGCAGCCCGCTGCCCCGGGGTGAGCAGTTCTTC